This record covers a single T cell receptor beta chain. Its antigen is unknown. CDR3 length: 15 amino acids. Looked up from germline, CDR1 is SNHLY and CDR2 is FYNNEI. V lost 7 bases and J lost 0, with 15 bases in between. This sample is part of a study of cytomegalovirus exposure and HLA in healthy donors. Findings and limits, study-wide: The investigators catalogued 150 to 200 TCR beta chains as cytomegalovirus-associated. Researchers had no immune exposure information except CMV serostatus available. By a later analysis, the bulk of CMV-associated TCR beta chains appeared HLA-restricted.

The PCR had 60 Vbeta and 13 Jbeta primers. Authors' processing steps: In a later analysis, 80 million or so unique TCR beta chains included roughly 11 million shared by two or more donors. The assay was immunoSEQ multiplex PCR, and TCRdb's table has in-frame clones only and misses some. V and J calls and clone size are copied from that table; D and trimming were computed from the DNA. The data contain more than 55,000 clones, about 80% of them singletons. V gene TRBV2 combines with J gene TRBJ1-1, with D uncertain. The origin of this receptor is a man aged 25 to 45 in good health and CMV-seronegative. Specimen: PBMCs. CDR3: CASKAAILMNTEAFF. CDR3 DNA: TGTGCCAGCAAAGCCGCGATACTAATGAACACTGAAGCTTTCTTT.